The 21 T cell receptor beta chains given below trace back to one sample, sequenced in a study of blood T cell repertoires in COVID-19. Sequencing used immunoSEQ multiplex PCR; TCRdb keeps in-frame clones, though not all of them. Of tens of thousands of clones in the sample, about 86% were seen once. Specimen: peripheral blood. The source is a woman of 80 years or more with active or convalescent COVID-19.

The chain is built from TRBV7-9 and TRBJ1-5; no clear D gene. This CDR3 spans 14 amino acids. The V gene lost 3 bases and the J gene lost 6 bases, with 12 bases spanning the gap. Germline V lookup: CDR1 SEHNR, CDR2 FQNEAQ (reference sequence). CDR3 nucleotide sequence: TGTGCCAGCAGCTTGGAGGGTTTGGCTCAGCCCCAGCATTTT. Its protein product is CASSLEGLAQPQHF. The variable domain in full, completed from reference TRBV7-9 and TRBJ1-5, reads DTGVSQNPRHKITKRGQNVTFRCDPISEHNRLYWYRQTLGQGPEFLTYFQNEAQLEKSRLLSDRFSAERPKGSFSTLEIQRTEQGDSAMYLCASSLEGLAQPQHFGDGTRLSIL.

This clone was picked up a small number of times. The J gene is TRBJ2-1, the V gene TRBV3-1 (or the pseudogene TRBV3-2), with TRBD2 matching 14 bases. The length of the CDR3 is 16 residues. V was pared by 1 base and J by 8 bases, with 4 bases of the junction left unmatched. Germline CDR1 LGHDT, CDR2 YNNKEL (reference sequence). The CDR3 sequence: CASSQGLAGGPYEQFF. The CDR3 DNA is TGTGCCAGCAGCCAAGGACTAGCGGGGGGGCCTTATGAGCAGTTCTTC.

V is TRBV5-5 and J is TRBJ2-3; maybe TRBD2 (5 bases). The CDR3 is 15 amino acids. V lost 4 bases and J lost 4, with 16 bases in between. The V gene's germline CDR1 is SGHKS and CDR2 YYEKEE (reference sequence). CDR3 protein: CASSPDLILADTQYF. DNA of the CDR3: TGTGCCAGCAGCCCCGACCTGATACTAGCAGATACGCAGTATTTT.

The chain joins TRBV3-1 (or the pseudogene TRBV3-2) to TRBJ1-2; TRBD1 aligns across 10 bases. Trimming took 4 bases from V and 6 from J; bases not matched to a gene: 2. The CDR3 contains 13 residues. From germline, CDR1 is LGHDT and CDR2 YNNKEL (reference sequence). In DNA, the CDR3 is TGTGCCAGCAGCCGCGGACAGGGGGATGGCTACACCTTC. Translated: CASSRGQGDGYTF.

This clone was seen a single time. V usage is TRBV7-9 and J usage is TRBJ2-3, with 11 bases fitting TRBD1. V trimming: 5 bases; J trimming: 4 bases; junction bases outside the gene matches: 11. Germline CDR1 and CDR2: SEHNR and FQNEAQ (reference sequence). The CDR3 is made up of 17 amino acids. CDR3 in DNA: TGTGCCAGCAGCCAAGGACAGGGGGCAAAATTATCAGATACGCAGTATTTT. Encoded protein: CASSQGQGAKLSDTQYF.

This clone was recorded once. CDR3: CASSPAGTRGFADTQYF. The CDR3 region has the DNA TGTGCCAGCAGCCCCGCCGGGACTAGGGGCTTTGCGGATACGCAGTATTTT. V usage is TRBV7-3 and J usage is TRBJ2-3; 8 nucleotides match TRBD2. The V gene's germline CDR1 is SGHTA and CDR2 FQGTGA. J was trimmed by 6 bases and V by 5 bases; bases with no gene match: 16. The CDR3 loop spans 17 amino acids. Looking up the rest from reference TRBV7-3 and TRBJ2-3 gives the full variable domain: GAGVSQTPSNKVTEKGKYVELRCDPISGHTALYWYRQSLGQGPEFLIYFQGTGAADDSGLPNDRFFAVRPEGSVSTLKIQRTERGDSAVYLCASSPAGTRGFADTQYFGPGTRLTVL.

The genes are TRBV7-9 and TRBJ1-1, with 8 bases matching TRBD1. The V segment lost 2 bases and the J segment 1 base; nucleotides outside the gene matches: 6. Germline V gene lookup returns CDR1 SEHNR and CDR2 FQNEAQ (reference sequence). The CDR3 consists of 16 residues. The DNA of the CDR3 is TGTGCCAGCAGCTTACCCTCCGGGACAGGGAACACTGAAGCTTTCTTT. The encoded protein is CASSLPSGTGNTEAFF.

The rearrangement joins TRBV4-2 to TRBJ2-7, with 8 positions matching TRBD1. Trimming at V came to 7 bases and at J to 2 bases, leaving 13 bases not matched to a gene. The CDR3 is 16 residues long. CDR1 is LGHNA, CDR2 YNFKEQ, per germline. CDR3 sequence (DNA): TGTGCCAGCACCATGGCCCACGGGACAGGAACCTACGAGCAGTACTTC. It specifies CASTMAHGTGTYEQYF.

As DNA, the CDR3 is TGTGCCAGCAGCTTAGACAGCGGGACCTCCTACGAGCAGTACTTC. This translates into CASSLDSGTSYEQYF. The chain recombines TRBV11-2 with TRBJ2-7; TRBD2 matches 7 bases. The trim removed 0 bases at V and 0 bases at J, leaving 2 bases unmatched. This CDR3 region has 15 residues. The germline V gene has CDR1 SGHAT and CDR2 FQNNGV.

In this sample, this clone turned up a few times. The chain carries TRBV2 and TRBJ2-7; weak D call: TRBD2 (5 bases). Germline CDR1 is SNHLY and CDR2 is FYNNEI. V was clipped by 11 bases and J by 2 bases, with 16 bases between them. The CDR3 loop spans 13 amino acids. CDR3 coding DNA: TGTGCCTGCCAACCCGGGAATACCTACGAGCAGTACTTC. It is translated as CACQPGNTYEQYF.

The chain joins TRBV14 to TRBJ2-5; 12 bases line up with TRBD2. CDR3 length: 15 amino acids. Germline V gives CDR1 SGHDN, CDR2 FVKESK. With V trimmed by 2 bases and J by 4 bases, 2 bases remained unmatched. CDR3 residues: CASSQTSGGTETQYF. CDR3 nucleotides: TGTGCCAGCAGCCAAACTAGCGGGGGGACAGAGACCCAGTACTTC.

The chain has TRBV20-1 and TRBJ1-5, with 11 bases matching TRBD1. The CDR3 consists of 15 residues. After removal of 3 bases from V and 6 bases from J, the junction contained 7 bases not matched to a gene. Germline lookup yields CDR1 DFQATT and CDR2 SNEGSKA (reference sequence). The CDR3 sequence: CSASRPGQGGQPQHF. The CDR3 nucleotides are TGCAGTGCTAGTCGCCCGGGACAGGGGGGTCAGCCCCAGCATTTT.

This clone came up a few times. This chain links TRBV5-1 with TRBJ2-5, with 10 positions matching TRBD1. Germline V gene lookup returns CDR1 SGHRS and CDR2 YFSETQ. V shed 0 bases, J shed 2 bases, and the junction held 4 bases outside the gene matches. This CDR3 is built from 16 residues. The CDR3: CASSLGGQGRQETQYF. CDR3 sequence (DNA): TGCGCCAGCAGCTTGGGGGGACAGGGGAGGCAAGAGACCCAGTACTTC.

The rearrangement uses TRBV9 and TRBJ2-7; 8 bases match TRBD2. The trim removed 3 bases at V and 6 bases at J, leaving 8 bases unmatched. The CDR3 runs to 14 residues. Germline lookup yields CDR1 SGDLS and CDR2 YYNGEE. This CDR3 is CASSAAGVRGEQYF. The CDR3 DNA reads TGTGCCAGCAGCGCAGCGGGGGTACGAGGCGAGCAGTACTTC.

The chain uses TRBV29-1 and TRBJ1-1; 7 bases map to TRBD1. This CDR3 contains 12 residues. The V gene's germline CDR1 is SQVTM and CDR2 ANQGSEA. The ends lost 8 bases at V and 0 bases at J; junction bases unmatched: 3. Here the CDR3 reads CSTGQLNTEAFF. DNA of the CDR3: TGCAGCACGGGACAGCTGAACACTGAAGCTTTCTTT.

The chain combines TRBV29-1 with TRBJ1-5; tentatively, D is TRBD1 (5 bases). The germline V gene has CDR1 SQVTM and CDR2 ANQGSEA. Trimming shortened V by 4 bases and J by 0 bases, and 10 bases separated the two germline ends. The CDR3 spans 14 residues. In DNA form, the CDR3 reads TGCAGCGTTGGTACAGGCTCTAGCAATCAGCCCCAGCATTTT. Protein sequence: CSVGTGSSNQPQHF. Full variable domain (missing parts from reference TRBV29-1 and TRBJ1-5): SAVISQKPSRDICQRGTSLTIQCQVDSQVTMMFWYRQQPGQSLTLIATANQGSEATYESGFVIDKFPISRPNLTFSTLTVSNMSPEDSSIYLCSVGTGSSNQPQHFGDGTRLSIL.

The V gene is TRBV3-1 (or the pseudogene TRBV3-2), the J gene TRBJ1-5; the D gene is possibly TRBD1 (5 bases). The CDR3 has 14 residues. The V gene lost 5 bases and the J gene lost 6 bases, with 14 bases spanning the gap. Germline V lookup: CDR1 LGHDT, CDR2 YNNKEL (reference sequence). The CDR3 region is CASSFQGVTQPQHF. In DNA form, the CDR3 reads TGTGCCAGCAGCTTTCAGGGTGTGACTCAGCCCCAGCATTTT.

The rearrangement links TRBV3-1 (or the pseudogene TRBV3-2) to TRBJ2-3; 8 nucleotides match TRBD2. V was clipped by 2 bases and J by 3 bases; unmatched bases: 1. This CDR3 region has 14 residues. From germline, CDR1 is LGHDT and CDR2 YNNKEL (reference sequence). The CDR3 loop reads CASSQSGGTDTQYF. CDR3 in DNA: TGTGCCAGCAGCCAAAGCGGGGGAACAGATACGCAGTATTTT.

This rearrangement joins TRBV19 to TRBJ2-3; TRBD1 matches 7 bases. V lost 3 bases and J lost 2; bases outside the gene matches: 8. This CDR3 region has 16 residues. Germline V gene sequence: CDR1 LNHDA, CDR2 SQIVND (reference sequence). The CDR3 loop reads CASSINPGGATDTQYF. The DNA of the CDR3 is TGTGCCAGTAGTATCAACCCAGGGGGTGCCACAGATACGCAGTATTTT.

V gene TRBV9 combines with J gene TRBJ1-1; D may be TRBD1 (5 bases). V was trimmed by 0 bases and J by 1 base, leaving 7 bases between them. Germline CDR1 reads SGDLS; CDR2 reads YYNGEE. There are 14 residues in the CDR3. CDR3 protein: CASSVAGPNTEAFF. Here the CDR3 DNA reads TGTGCCAGCAGCGTAGCAGGGCCGAACACTGAAGCTTTCTTT.

V gene TRBV7-6 combines with J gene TRBJ2-1; possibly TRBD2 for D (6 bases). CDR1 is SGHVS and CDR2 is FNYEAQ in the germline V gene. The CDR3 spans 16 residues. With 5 bases removed from V and 5 bases from J, the gap between germline ends came to 19 bases. This chain's CDR3 is CASSGGLPSGHNEQFF. CDR3 bases: TGTGCCAGCAGCGGGGGACTCCCCTCGGGACACAATGAGCAGTTCTTC. Full variable domain (rest looked up from reference TRBV7-6 and TRBJ2-1): GAGVSQSPRYKVTKRGQDVALRCDPISGHVSLYWYRQALGQGPEFLTYFNYEAQQDKSGLPNDRFSAERPEGSISTLTIQRTEQRDSAMYRCASSGGLPSGHNEQFFGPGTRLTVL.